The 32 T cell receptor beta chains below come from one sample, sequenced in a study of tumor-infiltrating lymphocytes in primary liver carcinoma. Unsorted bulk tissue (roughly 19-31 mg) underwent RNA and DNA co-extraction. Total RNA amounting to 450 to 500 ng was the source from which TCR beta cDNA was made with a constant-region primer. ARM-PCR was slightly modified, and three nested multiplex PCR rounds with it gave rise to the TCR beta libraries. For around 9 cycles apiece, the opening two PCR rounds ran with TRBV1-TRBV30 forward primers and a C-beta reverse primer. TCRdb re-called the multiplex PCR reads through MiXCR, storing one row per CDR3 protein. The sample contains 95,000 to 100,000 distinct CDR3 sequences, around 73% of which appear only once. Sequenced: liver tumor tissue from sampling region 2. Subset noted: tumor region T2, inferior pole. The source of these receptors is an older woman with primary liver carcinoma and hepatitis B virus infection.

The chain links TRBV28 to TRBJ2-7, with a possible D match to TRBD2 (6 bases). CDR1 and CDR2 from the germline V gene are MDHEN and SYDVKM. Trimming shortened V by 8 bases and J by 1 base, and 9 bases separated the two germline ends. CDR3 length equals 12 residues. The CDR3 reads CASGTLSYEQYF. CDR3 nucleotides: TGTGCCAGCGGGACTCTTTCCTACGAGCAGTACTTC.

The sample holds many counts of this clonotype. This chain joins TRBV29-1 and TRBJ2-1; 10 bases align to TRBD2. The CDR3 has 14 amino acids. With 4 bases clipped from V and 5 bases from J, the junction kept 5 bases outside the gene matches. The V gene's germline CDR1 is SQVTM and CDR2 ANQGSEA. The CDR3 coding sequence is TGCAGCGTTGTTTCTAGCGGGAGCCACAATGAGCAGTTCTTC. The encoded protein is CSVVSSGSHNEQFF.

A note on this clonotype: The CDR3 does not close with the conserved phenylalanine or tryptophan, likely indicating a read error. J is TRBJ2-2 and V is TRBV14; 9 bases fit TRBD1. The germline CDR1 and CDR2 sequences are SGHDN and FVKESK. This CDR3 has 21 amino acids. The CDR3 nucleotides are TGTGCCAGCAGCCAAGATACACCACACGAATTCCGGGACAGGGCCACCTGGGAGCTGTTTTGT. This gives the protein CASSQDTPHEFRDRATWELFC.

This clonotype was picked up a small number of times. This may be a read error: a much more frequent sequence differs by one nucleotide. The chain employs TRBV12-3 or TRBV12-4 and TRBJ2-1; D remains ambiguous. V lost 3 bases to trimming and J lost 9 bases, with 12 bases between them. The CDR3 length is 13 residues. As DNA, the CDR3 is TGTGCCAGCAGTTTTCGTAATGGGATTGAGCAGTTCTTC. Residues: CASSFRNGIEQFF.

The chain recombines TRBV7-8 with TRBJ2-2; 8 bases map to TRBD1. V trimming: 6 bases; J trimming: 3 bases; junction bases outside the gene matches: 15. This CDR3 has 18 amino acids. Germline CDR1 is SGHVS and CDR2 is FQNEAQ. The CDR3 DNA follows: TGTGCCAGCAGTTCCCGGACAGGGCTGGGGGCGGACACCGGGGAGCTGTTTTTT. Encoded protein: CASSSRTGLGADTGELFF.

To note about this clonotype: A read error is possible here, since a much larger clone lies one base away. The chain employs TRBV6-1 and TRBJ2-1; 10 bases are a match to TRBD1. The V gene's germline CDR1 is MNHNS and CDR2 SASEGT. After removal of 8 bases from V and 3 bases from J, the junction contained 10 bases not matched to a gene. This CDR3 spans 16 amino acids. Here the CDR3 reads CASGTHRDRGYNEQFF. The CDR3 DNA reads TGTGCCAGCGGCACCCACCGGGACAGGGGCTACAATGAGCAGTTCTTC.

For this clonotype: Mismatch with germline at one junction end may stem from a read error. The gene calls are TRBV12-3 or TRBV12-4 and TRBJ2-3; 7 nucleotides match TRBD2. The CDR3 contains 16 residues. The CDR3: CASSYRLAGAADMQYF. The DNA of the CDR3 is TGTGCCAGCAGTTATAGACTGGCGGGAGCGGCAGATATGCAGTATTTT.

This clonotype was picked up many times. The chain combines TRBV6-5 with TRBJ1-4, with D tentatively TRBD1 (5 bases). There are 12 residues in the CDR3. Germline-derived CDR1 and CDR2 are MNHEY and SVGAGI. V lost 7 bases and J 8 bases, leaving 11 bases between the germline ends. The chain's CDR3 is CASIGTAEKLFF. CDR3 coding DNA: TGTGCCAGCATCGGGACTGCGGAAAAACTGTTTTTT.

This clonotype has just one count. In this CDR3 the conserved last residue, phenylalanine or tryptophan, is missing, so a read error is likely. The chain carries TRBV6-1 and TRBJ1-2; no definite D call. V was clipped by 6 bases and J by 6 bases, with 8 bases between them. The CDR3 is 11 amino acids. CDR1 and CDR2 from the germline V gene are MNHNS and SASEGT. CDR3 protein: CASRANHGYTS. The CDR3 nucleotides are TGTGCCAGCAGAGCCAACCATGGCTACACCTCC.

On this clonotype itself: A read error may account for a junction end that differs from germline. The chain has TRBV11-3 and TRBJ2-3, with D possibly matching TRBD2 (5 bases). Per the germline V gene, CDR1 is SGHNT and CDR2 is YENEEA. This CDR3 contains 15 residues. The chain's CDR3 is CAGSFGIGFTDTLYF. Here the CDR3 DNA reads TGTGCCGGCAGCTTCGGGATAGGGTTCACAGATACGCTGTATTTT.

This clonotype has a count of ten or more. The V gene is TRBV5-4, the J gene TRBJ2-1; tentatively, D is TRBD2 (6 bases). The germline V and J ends were trimmed by 2 bases and 0 bases, with 15 bases remaining between them. The CDR3 loop spans 17 amino acids. Per germline, CDR1 SGHNT and CDR2 YYREEE (reference sequence). The CDR3 nucleotides read TGTGCCAGCAGCTTCGGCGGGGTAAAGAGCTCCTACAATGAGCAGTTCTTC. Its protein product is CASSFGGVKSSYNEQFF.

About this clonotype: A read error may be the cause here, since a much bigger clone is one base away. The final CDR3 position lacks the conserved phenylalanine or tryptophan, pointing to a likely read error. The chain recombines TRBV6-5 with TRBJ2-4, with TRBD1 matching over 7 bases. The CDR3 is 16 residues long. The V segment lost 6 bases and the J segment 6 bases; nucleotides outside the gene matches: 14. In germline, CDR1 is MNHEY, CDR2 SVGAGI. CDR3 loop: CASSPNRDRVPNIQYL. The CDR3 nucleotides read TGTGCCAGCAGCCCAAACCGGGACAGAGTCCCAAACATTCAGTACCTC.

Regarding this clonotype: Germline is not matched at one junction end, which may reflect a read error. The chain couples TRBV11-2 to TRBJ2-2; 9 bases line up with TRBD2. This CDR3 comprises 16 residues. Germline V CDR1 and CDR2: SGHAT, FQNNGV. In DNA, the CDR3 is TGTGCCAGCAGTCGTCGACTAGCGGAGAACACCGTGGAGCCGTTTTTT. As protein: CASSRRLAENTVEPFF.

A note on this clonotype: At one of its ends the junction is not consistent with the germline gene, which may arise from a read error. The chain employs TRBV6-1 and TRBJ2-7, with 10 bases identical to TRBD1. Germline values: CDR1 MNHNS, CDR2 SASEGT. The CDR3 contains 15 residues. The CDR3 region is CACRSGQGESYEQYF. The CDR3 DNA sequence: TGTGCCTGCAGAAGTGGACAGGGGGAATCTTACGAGCAGTACTTC.

The genes are TRBV11-2 and TRBJ1-2; maybe TRBD1 (5 bases). The ends were cut back, 7 bases at V and 8 bases at J, with 20 bases in the middle. This CDR3 region has 14 residues. The germline gives CDR1 SGHAT, CDR2 FQNNGV. CDR3 in DNA: TGTGCCAGCATCCCTCAAAGGGGAGAAAGAGGCTACACCTTC. Amino acids: CASIPQRGERGYTF.

With respect to this clonotype: One end of the junction varies from germline; a read error may be responsible. V is TRBV4-1 and J is TRBJ1-5; no definite D call. Germline CDR1 and CDR2: MGHRA and YSYEKL. The CDR3 has 19 residues. In nucleotides, the CDR3 is TGCGTCAGCTGGGGAGAGTTAGTCGGGCAAAATTATAGCAATCAGCCCCAGCATTTT. It codes for CVSWGELVGQNYSNQPQHF.

J is TRBJ2-7 and V is TRBV11-2, with D tentatively TRBD1 (6 bases). The CDR3 consists of 14 residues. From germline, CDR1 is SGHAT and CDR2 FQNNGV. V was cut by 5 bases and J by 3 bases, with 14 bases left in between. The CDR3 spells CASSPAPRGYEQYF. CDR3 DNA: TGTGCCAGCAGCCCGGCCCCCAGGGGCTACGAGCAGTACTTC. The variable domain in full, with the rest retrieved from reference TRBV11-2 and TRBJ2-7, is EAGVAQSPRYKIIEKRQSVAFWCNPISGHATLYWYQQILGQGPKLLIQFQNNGVVDDSQLPKDRFSAERLKGVDSTLKIQPAKLEDSAVYLCASSPAPRGYEQYFGPGTRLTVT.

Details on this clonotype: A junction end diverges from the germline sequence, so it may reflect a read error. This chain joins TRBV11-2 and TRBJ2-7; D perhaps matches TRBD1 (5 bases). The length of the CDR3 is 12 residues. Germline V lookup: CDR1 SGHAT, CDR2 FQNNGV. CDR3 residues: CAGSLGLGVQYF. The CDR3, as DNA: TGTGCCGGCAGCTTGGGGCTGGGCGTGCAGTATTTC.

This clonotype was recorded a few times. The chain couples TRBV7-9 to TRBJ2-1; 8 bases fit TRBD1. Germline CDR1 and CDR2: SEHNR and FQNEAQ (reference sequence). The V segment lost 4 bases and the J segment 2 bases; nucleotides outside the gene matches: 4. This CDR3 is built from 15 residues. In nucleotides, the CDR3 is TGTGCCAGCAGCTCCGGGACAGGCCCCTACAATGAGCAGTTCTTC. This translates into CASSSGTGPYNEQFF.

The genes are TRBV19 and TRBJ1-3; D may be TRBD1 (6 bases). Germline V gene sequence: CDR1 LNHDA, CDR2 SQIVND (reference sequence). The CDR3 sequence is 16 residues long. Deletions cut 3 bases from V and 0 bases from J, with 12 bases between. Written as DNA, the CDR3 is TGTGCCAGTAGTATGGGGGCCAGGAACTCTGGAAACACCATATATTTT. Translating gives CASSMGARNSGNTIYF.

In the case of this clonotype: A much larger clone differs from this one at a single base, so this may be a read error. The chain links TRBV10-3 to TRBJ2-4; D may be TRBD1 (5 bases). The CDR3 sequence is 14 residues long. Germline CDR1 and CDR2: ENHRY and SYGVKD. Trimming took 7 bases from V and 3 from J, leaving 13 bases between them. CDR3 in amino acids: CAINEVDSKNIQYF. In DNA form, the CDR3 reads TGTGCCATCAATGAAGTAGACAGCAAAAACATTCAGTACTTC.

V usage is TRBV6-6 and J usage is TRBJ2-1, with D unresolved. CDR1 MNHNY and CDR2 SVGAGI come from the germline V gene (reference sequence). The CDR3 runs 13 residues. Trimming stripped 4 bases from V and 12 bases from J, with 16 bases between. The CDR3 here is CASSSTVYNMQFF. CDR3 DNA sequence: TGTGCCAGCAGTTCGACTGTCTACAATATGCAGTTCTTC.

Only a few counts were recorded for this clonotype. A read error may explain this, as a much larger clone is one base away. The V call is TRBV5-4, the J call TRBJ2-4; 11 positions match TRBD1. The CDR3 totals 15 residues. J gave up 9 bases and V 3 bases, and 8 bases lay outside the gene matches. Germline-derived CDR1 and CDR2 are SGHNT and YYREEE (reference sequence). The CDR3 spells CASSSRTGGRGIQYF. CDR3 DNA: TGTGCCAGCAGCTCAAGGACAGGGGGCAGGGGCATTCAGTACTTC. Full variable domain (outside the CDR3, taken from reference TRBV5-4 and TRBJ2-4): ETGVTQSPTHLIKTRGQQVTLRCSSQSGHNTVSWYQQALGQGPQFIFQYYREEENGRGNFPPRFSGLQFPNYSSELNVNALELDDSALYLCASSSRTGGRGIQYFGAGTRLSVL.

Concerning this clonotype: The junction departs from germline at one end; a sequencing error may be responsible. The CDR3 region has the DNA TGTGCCAGCAGCCCCTGGGTGGCAGATTATAATAGCAGTCAGCCCCAGCATTTT. Translated, it gives CASSPWVADYNSSQPQHF. The chain uses TRBV5-8 and TRBJ1-5; D ambiguous. The CDR3 is made up of 18 amino acids. Germline assignment: CDR1 SGHTS and CDR2 YDEGEE. Complete variable domain (other parts from reference TRBV5-8 and TRBJ1-5): EAGVTQSPTHLIKTRGQQATLRCSPISGHTSVYWYQQALGLGLQFLLWYDEGEERNRGNFPPRFSGRQFPNYSSELNVNALELEDSALYLCASSPWVADYNSSQPQHFGDGTRLSIL.

A word on this clonotype: Compared with germline, one end of the junction differs, possibly owing to a read error. The chain combines TRBV5-1 with TRBJ2-5; 10 nucleotides match TRBD2. The germline V gene encodes CDR1 SGHRS and CDR2 YFSETQ. The CDR3 length is 16 residues. CDR3 in amino acids: CASTLRTSGIQETQYF. The CDR3 DNA sequence: TGCGCCAGCACCTTGAGGACTAGCGGTATCCAAGAGACCCAGTACTTC.

Of note for this clonotype: A read error is likely, as this CDR3 ends without the conserved phenylalanine or tryptophan. J is TRBJ2-5 and V is TRBV11-2; D unresolved. V lost 5 bases and J lost 2, with 12 bases in between. Germline values: CDR1 SGHAT, CDR2 FQNNGV. CDR3 length: 14 residues. Here the CDR3 DNA reads TGTGCCAGCAGCCTGAGGACCTTACAAGAGACCCAGTACTCC. This encodes CASSLRTLQETQYS.

Only a few counts were recorded for this clonotype. This may stem from a read error, because a much larger clone lies one nucleotide away. CDR3 region: CASSFGGQLNIEAFF. In DNA, the CDR3 is TGTGCCAGCAGTTTTGGAGGACAGCTGAACATTGAAGCTTTCTTT. V usage is TRBV12-3 or TRBV12-4 and J usage is TRBJ1-1; possible D gene TRBD1, 6 bases. The CDR3 is 15 residues long.

The chain joins TRBV6-6 to TRBJ2-7; D gene unclear. Trimming shortened V by 4 bases and J by 9 bases, and 13 bases separated the two germline ends. Germline-derived CDR1 and CDR2 are MNHNY and SVGAGI (reference sequence). The CDR3 totals 12 residues. The CDR3 region has the DNA TGTGCCAGCAGTTCAGTCTCCTATGTGCAGTACTTC. This encodes CASSSVSYVQYF.

This clonotype showed up many times. V is TRBV6-6 and J is TRBJ2-3; no clear D. V lost 2 bases and J lost 6, with 9 bases in between. CDR3 length: 13 residues. From germline, CDR1 is MNHNY and CDR2 SVGAGI (reference sequence). The CDR3 bases are TGTGCCAGCAGTTACGACGGTTCGGATACGCAGTATTTT. Encoded protein: CASSYDGSDTQYF.

In regard to this clonotype: At one of its ends the junction is not consistent with the germline gene, which may arise from a read error. The chain joins TRBV11-2 to TRBJ2-7; D gene ambiguous. This CDR3 is 13 amino acids long. The germline V gene encodes CDR1 SGHAT and CDR2 FQNNGV. This chain's CDR3 is CASSLESKSIQYF. CDR3 DNA sequence: TGTGCCAGTTCATTAGAGTCCAAAAGCATTCAGTATTTC. The full variable domain, completed using reference TRBV11-2 and TRBJ2-7, is EAGVAQSPRYKIIEKRQSVAFWCNPISGHATLYWYQQILGQGPKLLIQFQNNGVVDDSQLPKDRFSAERLKGVDSTLKIQPAKLEDSAVYLCASSLESKSIQYFGPGTRLTVT.

The rearrangement joins TRBV11-2 to TRBJ2-1; TRBD1 matches 10 bases. Germline V gene lookup returns CDR1 SGHAT and CDR2 FQNNGV. The CDR3 spans 15 residues. V lost 5 bases, J lost 15 bases, and 16 bases stayed unmatched. The CDR3 DNA reads as TGTGCCAGCAGCCTTGGACAGGGGGGCTACAATGGGCCGTTCTTC. Its protein is CASSLGQGGYNGPFF.

This rearrangement joins TRBV6-6 to TRBJ2-7; tentative D call: TRBD1 (6 bases). Germline CDR1 reads MNHNY; CDR2 reads SVGAGI (reference sequence). There are 16 residues in the CDR3. The ends were cut back, 7 bases at V and 4 bases at J, with 23 bases in the middle. The CDR3 bases are TGTGCCAGCACCGACCCCGCCGAAGACAGGATGTACGAGCAGTACTTC. Residues: CASTDPAEDRMYEQYF.